This T cell receptor (beta chain) was recorded in a study of blood T cell repertoires in COVID-19. Study context: Sites across the United States, Italy and Spain contributed samples from acute and convalescent COVID-19. PBMCs, B-cell-depleted T cells, or T cells were the source of the cDNA or gDNA that made up the material.

Original data processing: Counts of nucleated cells, estimated from reference gene primer amplification, were obtained. Measured with immunoSEQ multiplex PCR; TCRdb has only the in-frame clones, and not every one. V, J and clone size are those of that table, while D and trimming were read from the DNA. The sample has 99,000 or so clones; roughly 82% are singletons. The germline V and J ends were trimmed by 4 bases and 4 bases, with 14 bases remaining between them. The CDR3 length is 15 residues. CDR1 and CDR2 from the germline V gene are WNHNN and SYGVQD (reference sequence). This receptor was identified in a man aged 60 to 69 with acute or convalescent COVID-19. The rearrangement links TRBV10-1 to TRBJ1-3; no clear D gene. Specimen: peripheral blood. The CDR3 DNA reads as TGCGCCAGCAGTGCGGCATTGGGCGACGGAAACACCATATATTTT. Translated: CASSAALGDGNTIYF.